The 2 T cell receptor beta chains reported below all come from one sample, sequenced in a study of a mutant IDH1 vaccine in newly diagnosed glioma. The repertoire was sequenced with immunoSEQ multiplex PCR; TCRdb's copy has only in-frame clones and lacks some. The data hold some 55,000 clones, with 85% to 90% observed a single time. Time point: week 5, during vaccination. With topical imiquimod, each dose of the vaccine consisted of 300 ug of mutant IDH1 20-mer peptide. Their antigen targets remain unknown. Sequencing was performed on PBMCs, taken from a glioma patient whose treatment included an IDH1 peptide vaccine. These receptors originate from a woman in her thirties or forties with glioma.

This clone was counted once. The genes are TRBV30 and TRBJ2-7; D is uncertain. The V gene lost 2 bases and the J gene lost 4 bases, with 9 bases spanning the gap. CDR1 and CDR2 (germline): GTSNPN, SVGIG (reference sequence). The CDR3 consists of 12 residues. The chain's CDR3 is CAWSTRRYEQYF. For the CDR3, the DNA is TGTGCCTGGAGTACCCGCAGATACGAGCAGTACTTC.

This clone was recorded only once. V is TRBV18 and J is TRBJ1-1; tentatively, D is TRBD1 (6 bases). The CDR3 is made up of 14 amino acids. Germline-derived CDR1 and CDR2 are KGHSH and LQKENI. Trimming stripped 3 bases from V and 1 base from J, with 9 bases between. CDR3 residues: CASSPGQKNTEAFF. The CDR3 region has the DNA TGTGCCAGCTCACCGGGACAAAAGAACACTGAAGCTTTCTTT.